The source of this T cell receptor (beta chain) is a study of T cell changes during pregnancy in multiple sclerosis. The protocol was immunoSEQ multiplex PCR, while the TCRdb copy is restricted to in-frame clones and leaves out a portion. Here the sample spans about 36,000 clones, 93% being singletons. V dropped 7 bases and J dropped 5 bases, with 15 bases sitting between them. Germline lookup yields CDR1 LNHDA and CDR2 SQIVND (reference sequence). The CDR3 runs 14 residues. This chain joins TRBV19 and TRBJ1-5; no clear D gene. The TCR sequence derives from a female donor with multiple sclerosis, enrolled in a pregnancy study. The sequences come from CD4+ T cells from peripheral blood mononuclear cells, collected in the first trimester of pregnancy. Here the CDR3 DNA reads TGTGCCAGTACCCCACGGAGACCTTATCAGCCCCAGCATTTT. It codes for CASTPRRPYQPQHF.